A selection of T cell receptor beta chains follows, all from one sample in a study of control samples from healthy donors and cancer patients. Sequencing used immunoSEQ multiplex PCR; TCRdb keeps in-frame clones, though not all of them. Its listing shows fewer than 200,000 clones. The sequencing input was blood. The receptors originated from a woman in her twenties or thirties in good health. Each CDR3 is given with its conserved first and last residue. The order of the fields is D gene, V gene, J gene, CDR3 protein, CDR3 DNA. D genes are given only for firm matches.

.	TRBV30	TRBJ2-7	CASAPGGGSYEQYF	TGTGCCTCAGCTCCAGGGGGAGGTTCCTACGAGCAGTACTTC
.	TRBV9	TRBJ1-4	CASSVDLDRGVEKLFF	TGTGCCAGCAGCGTAGATTTAGACAGAGGTGTCGAAAAACTGTTTTTT
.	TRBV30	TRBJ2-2	CAWRIQTAGELFF	TGTGCCTGGAGGATTCAGACAGCCGGGGAGCTGTTTTTT
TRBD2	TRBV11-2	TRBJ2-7	CASSLELLAGVQYF	TGTGCCAGCAGCCTTGAACTGCTAGCGGGGGTACAGTACTTC
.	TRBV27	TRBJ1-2	CASRPTGSYGYTF	TGTGCCAGCAGGCCAACAGGGTCATATGGCTACACCTTC
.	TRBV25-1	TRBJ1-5	CASSEDVEGSNQPQHF	TGTGCCAGCAGTGAGGACGTTGAGGGGAGCAATCAGCCCCAGCATTTT
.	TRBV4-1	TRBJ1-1	CASSQGGTPIWAEAFF	TGCGCCAGCAGCCAAGGAGGGACCCCCATTTGGGCTGAAGCTTTCTTT
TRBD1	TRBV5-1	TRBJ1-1	CASTRDRGWTEAFF	TGCGCCAGCACCAGGGACAGGGGGTGGACTGAAGCTTTCTTT
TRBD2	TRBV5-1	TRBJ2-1	CASSPSGGYNEQFF	TGCGCCAGCAGCCCTTCGGGGGGCTACAATGAGCAGTTCTTC
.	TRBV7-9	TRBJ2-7	CASSLGLLTEQYF	TGTGCCAGCAGCTTAGGACTCTTGACAGAGCAGTACTTC
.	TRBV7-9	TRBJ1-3	CASSLGRTGFSGNTIYF	TGTGCCAGCAGCTTAGGAAGAACAGGATTCTCTGGAAACACCATATATTTT
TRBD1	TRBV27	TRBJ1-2	CASRDRGRSYGYTF	TGTGCCAGCCGGGACAGGGGGCGAAGCTATGGCTACACCTTC
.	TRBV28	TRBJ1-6	CASSSSGWGPLHF	TGTGCCAGCAGTTCCTCGGGGTGGGGACCCCTCCACTTT
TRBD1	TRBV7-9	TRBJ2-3	CASPSVTMDGTGGTDTQYF	TGTGCCAGCCCCTCGGTTACAATGGACGGGACAGGGGGTACAGATACGCAGTATTTT
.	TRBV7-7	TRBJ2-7	CASSLNEGAPYEQYF	TGTGCTAGCAGCTTAAACGAAGGCGCCCCCTACGAGCAGTACTTC
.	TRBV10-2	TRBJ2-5	CASSEETDFKETQYF	TGCGCCAGCAGTGAAGAGACAGATTTTAAAGAGACCCAGTACTTC
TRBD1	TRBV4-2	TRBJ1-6	CASSQVFGDRGPSPLHF	TGTGCCAGCAGCCAAGTTTTTGGGGACAGGGGGCCCTCACCCCTCCACTTT
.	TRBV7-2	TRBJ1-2	CASSLVQTSGYTF	TGTGCCAGCAGCTTAGTCCAGACGAGCGGCTACACCTTC
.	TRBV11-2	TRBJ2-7	CASSFKGGKVSHEQYF	TGTGCCAGCAGCTTTAAAGGAGGAAAGGTAAGTCACGAGCAGTACTTC
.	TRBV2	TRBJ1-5	CASMRDNQPQHF	TGTGCCAGCATGAGGGACAATCAGCCCCAGCATTTT
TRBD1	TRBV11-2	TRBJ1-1	CASSSQRRGTANTEAFF	TGTGCCAGCAGCTCCCAGCGTAGAGGGACAGCGAACACTGAAGCTTTCTTT
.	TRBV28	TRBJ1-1	CASKMNTEAFF	TGTGCCAGCAAGATGAACACTGAAGCTTTCTTT
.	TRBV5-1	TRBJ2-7	CASSSAGTNYEQYF	TGCGCCAGCAGCTCCGCCGGGACAAACTACGAGCAGTACTTC
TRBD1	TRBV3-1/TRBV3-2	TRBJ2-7	CASSLGTGGSVYEQYF	TGTGCCAGCAGCCTTGGGACAGGGGGCTCTGTATACGAGCAGTACTTC
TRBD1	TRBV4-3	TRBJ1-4	CASSQVGGQGFANKEKLFF	TGCGCCAGCAGCCAAGTTGGGGGACAGGGTTTCGCGAATAAGGAAAAACTGTTTTTT
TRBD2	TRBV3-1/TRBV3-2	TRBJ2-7	CASSPGLANEQYF	TGTGCCAGCAGCCCCGGACTAGCGAACGAGCAGTACTTC
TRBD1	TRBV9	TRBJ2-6	CASSVTGGGSGANVLTF	TGTGCCAGCAGCGTAACAGGGGGCGGCAGTGGGGCCAACGTCCTGACTTTC
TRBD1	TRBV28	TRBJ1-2	CASSRPGQALYGYTF	TGTGCCAGCAGCCGACCGGGACAGGCTCTCTATGGCTACACCTTC
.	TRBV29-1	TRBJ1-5	CSVEGPGISPQHF	TGCAGCGTTGAAGGGCCAGGGATATCGCCCCAGCATTTT
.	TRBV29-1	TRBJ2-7	CSVEAGGSYEQYF	TGCAGCGTTGAGGCAGGGGGGTCCTACGAGCAGTACTTC
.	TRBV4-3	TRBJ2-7	CASSQVGSEQYF	TGCGCCAGCAGCCAAGTTGGGAGCGAGCAGTACTTC
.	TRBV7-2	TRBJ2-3	CASSLVGLIDTQYF	TGTGCCAGCAGCTTAGTTGGTTTAATAGATACGCAGTATTTT
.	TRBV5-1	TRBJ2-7	CASSLERLGIHEQYF	TGCGCCAGCAGCTTGGAAAGGCTGGGGATCCACGAGCAGTACTTC
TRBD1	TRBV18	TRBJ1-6	CASSQDRDNSPLHF	TGTGCCAGCTCCCAGGACAGGGACAATTCACCCCTCCACTTT
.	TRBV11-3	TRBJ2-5	CASSPTAQETQYF	TGTGCCAGCAGCCCCACTGCCCAAGAGACCCAGTACTTC
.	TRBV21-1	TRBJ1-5	CASTKMYSNQPQHF	TGTGCCAGCACTAAGATGTATAGCAATCAGCCCCAGCATTTT
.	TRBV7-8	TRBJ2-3	CASSLDLGFITDTQYF	TGTGCCAGCAGCTTAGACCTGGGATTTATCACAGATACGCAGTATTTT
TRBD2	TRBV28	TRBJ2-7	CASSVTSGGSYEQYF	TGTGCCAGCAGTGTAACTAGCGGGGGCTCCTACGAGCAGTACTTC
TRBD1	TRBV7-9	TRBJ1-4	CASSLGSTGDEKLFF	TGTGCCAGCAGCTTAGGATCGACAGGGGATGAAAAACTGTTTTTT
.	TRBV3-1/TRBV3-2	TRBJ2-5	CASSPDWKKETQYF	TGTGCCAGCAGCCCGGACTGGAAAAAAGAGACCCAGTACTTC
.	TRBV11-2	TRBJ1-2	CASSLDRAGSYGYTF	TGTGCCAGCAGCTTAGATCGGGCAGGGTCCTATGGCTACACCTTC
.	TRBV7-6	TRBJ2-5	CASSLLGTGETQYF	TGTGCCAGCAGCCTTCTGGGGACGGGAGAGACCCAGTACTTC
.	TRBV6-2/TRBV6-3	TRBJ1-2	CASSSDSFYGYTF	TGTGCCAGCAGCTCGGACAGCTTCTATGGCTACACCTTC
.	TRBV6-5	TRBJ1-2	CASSPGTVYYGYTF	TGTGCCAGCAGTCCGGGGACTGTTTACTATGGCTACACCTTC
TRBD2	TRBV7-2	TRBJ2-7	CASSLGGTSGGTEQYF	TGTGCCAGCAGCTTAGGGGGGACTAGCGGGGGTACCGAGCAGTACTTC
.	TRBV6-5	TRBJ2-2	CASSYGRGTNTGELFF	TGTGCCAGCAGTTACGGTAGGGGCACGAACACCGGGGAGCTGTTTTTT
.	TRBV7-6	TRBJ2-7	CASSLRLAYEQYF	TGTGCCAGCAGCCTCAGACTAGCCTACGAGCAGTACTTC
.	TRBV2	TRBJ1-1	CASKVGRNTEAFF	TGTGCCAGCAAGGTCGGCAGAAACACTGAAGCTTTCTTT
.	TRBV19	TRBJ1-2	CASSNHWKGGYGYTF	TGTGCCAGTAGTAATCATTGGAAGGGCGGCTATGGCTACACCTTC
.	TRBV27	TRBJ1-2	CASSLDRNYGYTF	TGTGCCAGCAGTTTAGACAGGAACTATGGCTACACCTTC
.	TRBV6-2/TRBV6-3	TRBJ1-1	CASSYPPHGAF	TGTGCCAGCAGTTACCCCCCACACGGAGCTTTT
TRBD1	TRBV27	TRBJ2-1	CASSCRGLAFNEQFF	TGTGCCAGCAGTTGCAGGGGGCTGGCCTTTAATGAGCAGTTCTTC
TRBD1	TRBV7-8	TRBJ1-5	CATRQGGYSNQPQHF	TGTGCCACCCGACAGGGTGGTTATAGCAATCAGCCCCAGCATTTT
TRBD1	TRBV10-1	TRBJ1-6	CASRASGQPNSPLHF	TGCGCCAGCAGAGCTTCGGGACAGCCTAATTCACCCCTCCACTTT
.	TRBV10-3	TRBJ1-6	CAIRNPASSYNSPLHF	TGTGCCATCAGGAATCCAGCGAGCTCCTATAATTCACCCCTCCACTTT
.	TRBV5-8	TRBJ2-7	CASSHKGGNYEQYF	TGTGCCAGCAGCCATAAGGGGGGAAACTACGAGCAGTACTTC
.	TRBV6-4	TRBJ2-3	CASSDEAGSTDTQYF	TGTGCCAGCAGTGACGAGGCGGGGAGCACAGATACGCAGTATTTT
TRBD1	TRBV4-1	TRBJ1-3	CASSQAIRAGGNGNTIYF	TGCGCCAGCAGCCAAGCGATAAGGGCAGGGGGAAATGGAAACACCATATATTTT
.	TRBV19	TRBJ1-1	CASSIGVLNTEAFF	TGTGCCAGTAGTATAGGGGTTTTGAACACTGAAGCTTTCTTT